This T cell receptor beta chain originates from a study of cytomegalovirus exposure and HLA in healthy donors. Germline lookup yields CDR1 MNHEY and CDR2 SMNVEV (reference sequence). Trimming stripped 4 bases from V and 6 bases from J, with 15 bases between. CDR3 size: 14 residues. Study-wide findings and caveats: In vitro testing confirmed a few CMV-associated chains as specific for CMV antigens. Clonal expansion was found to be greater in HLA-associated TCR beta chains than in equally common others in a later analysis. Follow-up analysis found HLA locus-dependent TCR association rates, highest for DRB1 and lowest for HLA-C.

Only one count was recorded for this clone. What it binds is not known. PCR primers comprised 60 Vbeta and 13 Jbeta primers. Clones were sequenced by immunoSEQ multiplex PCR, and TCRdb holds only the in-frame ones, with some missing. Altogether roughly 200,000 clones are present, around 85% being singletons, with the ten largest covering about 1.8%. Material: PBMCs. This clonotype was sampled from a man aged 45 to 65 in good health and CMV-seronegative. The rearrangement uses TRBV27 and TRBJ1-2, with a tentative D call TRBD1 (6 bases). The CDR3 DNA reads TGTGCCAGCAGTTCCCCCCCCAGGGGTGATGGCTACACCTTC. It encodes CASSSPPRGDGYTF.